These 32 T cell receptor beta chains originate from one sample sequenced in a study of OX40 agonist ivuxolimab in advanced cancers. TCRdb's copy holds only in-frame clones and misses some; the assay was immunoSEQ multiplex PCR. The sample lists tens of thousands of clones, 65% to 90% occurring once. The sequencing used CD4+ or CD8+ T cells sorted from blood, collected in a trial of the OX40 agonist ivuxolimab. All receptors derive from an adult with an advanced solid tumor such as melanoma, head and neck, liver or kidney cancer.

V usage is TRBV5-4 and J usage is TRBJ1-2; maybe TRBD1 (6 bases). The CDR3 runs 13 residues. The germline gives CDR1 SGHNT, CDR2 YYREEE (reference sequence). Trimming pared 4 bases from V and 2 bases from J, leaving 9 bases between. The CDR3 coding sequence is TGTGCCAGCAGCCCGGACAGAAACTATGGCTACACCTTC. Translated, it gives CASSPDRNYGYTF.

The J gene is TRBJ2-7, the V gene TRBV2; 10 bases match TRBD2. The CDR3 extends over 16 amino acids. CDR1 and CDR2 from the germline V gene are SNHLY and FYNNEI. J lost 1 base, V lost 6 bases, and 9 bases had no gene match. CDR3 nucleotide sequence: TGTGCCAGCAGGGCTCCTAGCGGGAGAAGGTCCTACGAGCAGTACTTC. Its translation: CASRAPSGRRSYEQYF.

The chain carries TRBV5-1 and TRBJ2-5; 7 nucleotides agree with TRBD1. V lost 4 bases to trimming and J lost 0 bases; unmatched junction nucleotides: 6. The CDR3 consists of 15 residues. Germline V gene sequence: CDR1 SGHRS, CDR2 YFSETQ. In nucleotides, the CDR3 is TGCGCCAGCAGCGGGTGGGGGACAGACCAAGAGACCCAGTACTTC. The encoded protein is CASSGWGTDQETQYF.

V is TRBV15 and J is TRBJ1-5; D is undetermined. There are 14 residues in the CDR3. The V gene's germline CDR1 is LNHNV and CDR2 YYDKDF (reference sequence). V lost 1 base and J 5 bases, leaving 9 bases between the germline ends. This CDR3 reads CATSRVNGDQPQHF. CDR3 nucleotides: TGTGCCACCAGCAGAGTGAACGGTGATCAGCCCCAGCATTTT.

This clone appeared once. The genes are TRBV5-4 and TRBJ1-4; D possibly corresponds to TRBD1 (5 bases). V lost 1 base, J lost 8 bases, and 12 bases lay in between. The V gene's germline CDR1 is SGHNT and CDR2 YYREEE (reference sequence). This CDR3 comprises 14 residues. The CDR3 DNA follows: TGTGCCAGCAGCTTGCCAGGGCGAGACGAAAAACTGTTTTTT. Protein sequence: CASSLPGRDEKLFF. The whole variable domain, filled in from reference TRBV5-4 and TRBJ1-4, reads ETGVTQSPTHLIKTRGQQVTLRCSSQSGHNTVSWYQQALGQGPQFIFQYYREEENGRGNFPPRFSGLQFPNYSSELNVNALELDDSALYLCASSLPGRDEKLFFGSGTQLSVL.

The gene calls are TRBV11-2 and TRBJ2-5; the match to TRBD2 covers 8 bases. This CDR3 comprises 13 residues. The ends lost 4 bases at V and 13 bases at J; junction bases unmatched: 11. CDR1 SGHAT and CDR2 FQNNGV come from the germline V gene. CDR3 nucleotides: TGTGCCAGCAGCTCCCAAAACGGGAGGGCCCGGTACTTC. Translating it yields CASSSQNGRARYF.

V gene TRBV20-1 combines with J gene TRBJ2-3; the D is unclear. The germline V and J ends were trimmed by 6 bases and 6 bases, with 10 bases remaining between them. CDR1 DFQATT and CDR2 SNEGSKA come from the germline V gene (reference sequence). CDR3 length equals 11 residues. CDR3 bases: TGCAGTGCCACGGGTGAGGATACGCAGTATTTT. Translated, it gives CSATGEDTQYF.

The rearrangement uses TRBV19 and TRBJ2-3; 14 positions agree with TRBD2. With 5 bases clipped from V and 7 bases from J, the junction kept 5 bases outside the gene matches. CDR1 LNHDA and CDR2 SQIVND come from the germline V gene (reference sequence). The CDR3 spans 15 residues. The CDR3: CASSLGTSGSYTQYF. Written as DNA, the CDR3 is TGTGCCAGTAGTCTGGGGACTAGCGGGAGTTATACGCAGTATTTT.

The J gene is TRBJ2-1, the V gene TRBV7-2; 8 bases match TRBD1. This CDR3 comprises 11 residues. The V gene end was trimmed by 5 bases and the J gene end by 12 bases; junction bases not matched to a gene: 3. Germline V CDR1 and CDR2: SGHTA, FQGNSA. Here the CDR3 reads CASSADRAQFF. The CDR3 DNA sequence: TGTGCCAGCAGCGCGGACAGGGCGCAGTTCTTC.

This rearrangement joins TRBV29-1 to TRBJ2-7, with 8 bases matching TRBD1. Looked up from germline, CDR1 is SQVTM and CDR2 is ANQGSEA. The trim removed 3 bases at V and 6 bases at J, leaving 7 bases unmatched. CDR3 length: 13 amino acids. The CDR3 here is CSVEKTGASEQYF. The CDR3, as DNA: TGCAGCGTTGAGAAGACAGGGGCGAGCGAGCAGTACTTC.

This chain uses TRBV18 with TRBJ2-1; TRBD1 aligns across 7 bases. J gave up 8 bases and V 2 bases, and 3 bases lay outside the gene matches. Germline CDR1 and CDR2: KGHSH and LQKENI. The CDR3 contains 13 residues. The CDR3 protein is CASSPDRAHEQFF. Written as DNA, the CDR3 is TGTGCCAGCTCACCAGACAGGGCCCATGAGCAGTTCTTC.

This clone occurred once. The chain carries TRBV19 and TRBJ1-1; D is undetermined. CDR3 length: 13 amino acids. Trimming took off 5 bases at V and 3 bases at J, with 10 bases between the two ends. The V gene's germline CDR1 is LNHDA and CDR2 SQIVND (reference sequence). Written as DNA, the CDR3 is TGTGCCAGTAGTGGAGACTTGGACACTGAAGCTTTCTTT. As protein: CASSGDLDTEAFF.

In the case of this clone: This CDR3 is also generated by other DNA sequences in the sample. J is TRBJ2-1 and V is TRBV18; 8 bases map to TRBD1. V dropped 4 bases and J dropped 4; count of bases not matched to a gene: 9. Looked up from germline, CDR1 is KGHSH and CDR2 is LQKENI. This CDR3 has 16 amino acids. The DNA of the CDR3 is TGTGCCAGCTCACAGGGATTGGACAGGGCTTACAATGAGCAGTTCTTC. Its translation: CASSQGLDRAYNEQFF.

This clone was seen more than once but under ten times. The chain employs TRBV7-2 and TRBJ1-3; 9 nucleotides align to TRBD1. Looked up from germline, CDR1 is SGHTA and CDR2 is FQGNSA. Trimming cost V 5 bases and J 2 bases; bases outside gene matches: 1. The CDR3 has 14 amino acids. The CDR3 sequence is CASSRDRAGNTIYF. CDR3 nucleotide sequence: TGTGCCAGCAGCCGGGACAGGGCTGGAAACACCATATATTTT. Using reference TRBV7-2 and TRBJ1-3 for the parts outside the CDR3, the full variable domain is GAGVSQSPSNKVTEKGKDVELRCDPISGHTALYWYRQSLGQGLEFLIYFQGNSAPDKSGLPSDRFSAERTGGSVSTLTIQRTQQEDSAVYLCASSRDRAGNTIYFGEGSWLTVV.

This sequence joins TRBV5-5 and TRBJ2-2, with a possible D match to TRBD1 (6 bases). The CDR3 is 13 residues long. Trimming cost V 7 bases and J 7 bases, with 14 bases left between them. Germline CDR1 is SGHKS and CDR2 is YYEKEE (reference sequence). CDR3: CASGKQGIGELFF. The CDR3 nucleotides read TGTGCCAGCGGCAAACAGGGTATCGGGGAGCTGTTTTTT.

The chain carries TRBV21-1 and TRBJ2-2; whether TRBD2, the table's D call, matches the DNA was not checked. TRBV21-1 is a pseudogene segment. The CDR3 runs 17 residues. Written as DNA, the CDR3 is TGTGCCAGCCGTAGGGGTTTAGCGGGGGATAACACCGGGGAGCTGTTTTTT. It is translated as CASRRGLAGDNTGELFF.

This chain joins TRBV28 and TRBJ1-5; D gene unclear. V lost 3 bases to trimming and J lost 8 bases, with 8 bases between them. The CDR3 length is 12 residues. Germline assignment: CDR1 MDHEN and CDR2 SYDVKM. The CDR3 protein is CASSLIREPQHF. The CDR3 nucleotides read TGTGCCAGCAGTTTGATAAGGGAGCCCCAGCATTTT.

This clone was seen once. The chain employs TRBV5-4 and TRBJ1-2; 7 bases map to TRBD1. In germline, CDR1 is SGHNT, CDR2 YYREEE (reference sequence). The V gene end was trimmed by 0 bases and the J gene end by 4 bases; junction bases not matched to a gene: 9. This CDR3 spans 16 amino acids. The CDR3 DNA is TGTGCCAGCAGCTTGGATCCGGGACAGAGATCCTATGGCTACACCTTC. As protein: CASSLDPGQRSYGYTF. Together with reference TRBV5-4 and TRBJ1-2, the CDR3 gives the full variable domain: ETGVTQSPTHLIKTRGQQVTLRCSSQSGHNTVSWYQQALGQGPQFIFQYYREEENGRGNFPPRFSGLQFPNYSSELNVNALELDDSALYLCASSLDPGQRSYGYTFGSGTRLTVV.

The CDR3 spells CASPQGFGYTF. The CDR3, as DNA: TGTGCCAGTCCACAGGGGTTTGGCTACACCTTC. The chain combines TRBV18 with TRBJ1-2; 7 bases fit TRBD1. Unmatched junction bases numbered 5, after V lost 9 bases and J lost 7 bases. Germline assignment: CDR1 KGHSH and CDR2 LQKENI. There are 11 residues in the CDR3.

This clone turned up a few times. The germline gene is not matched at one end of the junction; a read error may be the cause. Here the CDR3 reads CASSLSTPTGAETQYF. In nucleotides, the CDR3 is TGTGCCAGCAGTCTATCAACGCCCACTGGGGCTGAGACCCAGTACTTC. This chain joins TRBV27 and TRBJ2-5, with a tentative D call TRBD1 (5 bases). There are 16 residues in the CDR3. CDR1 and CDR2 from the germline V gene are MNHEY and SMNVEV (reference sequence).

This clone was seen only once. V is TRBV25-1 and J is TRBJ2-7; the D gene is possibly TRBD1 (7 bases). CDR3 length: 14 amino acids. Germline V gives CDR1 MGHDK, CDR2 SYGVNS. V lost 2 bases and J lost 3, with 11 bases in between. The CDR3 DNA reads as TGTGCCAGCAGTGAAGCGGGACAGTTCTACGAGCAGTACTTC. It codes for CASSEAGQFYEQYF.

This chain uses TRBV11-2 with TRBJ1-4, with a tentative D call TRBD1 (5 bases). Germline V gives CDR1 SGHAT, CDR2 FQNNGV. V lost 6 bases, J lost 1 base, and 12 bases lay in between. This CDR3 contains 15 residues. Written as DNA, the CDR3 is TGTGCCAGCAGTTTCTCAGGGAGAACTAATGAAAAACTGTTTTTT. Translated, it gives CASSFSGRTNEKLFF.

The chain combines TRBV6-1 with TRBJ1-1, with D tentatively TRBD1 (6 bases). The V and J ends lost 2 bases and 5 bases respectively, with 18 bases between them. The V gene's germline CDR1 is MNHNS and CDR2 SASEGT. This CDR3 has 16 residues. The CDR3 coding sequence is TGTGCCAGCAGTGAATTGAGTCGGACAGTGGGGACTGAAGCTTTCTTT. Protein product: CASSELSRTVGTEAFF.

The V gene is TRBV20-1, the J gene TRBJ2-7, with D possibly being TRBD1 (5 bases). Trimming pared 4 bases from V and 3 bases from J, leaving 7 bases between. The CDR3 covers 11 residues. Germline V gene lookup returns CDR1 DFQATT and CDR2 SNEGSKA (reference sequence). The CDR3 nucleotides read TGCAGTGCTACCAGGGACTACGAGCAGTACTTC. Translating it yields CSATRDYEQYF.

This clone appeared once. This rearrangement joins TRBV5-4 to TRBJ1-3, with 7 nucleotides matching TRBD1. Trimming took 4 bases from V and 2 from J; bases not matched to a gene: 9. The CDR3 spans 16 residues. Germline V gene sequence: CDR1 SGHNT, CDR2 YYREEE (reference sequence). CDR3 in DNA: TGTGCCAGCAGCCCGGGAGGCAGGGGGACTGGAAACACCATATATTTT. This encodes CASSPGGRGTGNTIYF.

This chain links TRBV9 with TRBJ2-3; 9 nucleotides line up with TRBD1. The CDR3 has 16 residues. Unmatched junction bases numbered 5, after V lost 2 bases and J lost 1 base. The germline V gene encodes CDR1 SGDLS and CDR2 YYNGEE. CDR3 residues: CASSVGTGGGTDTQYF. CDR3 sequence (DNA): TGTGCCAGCAGCGTCGGTACAGGGGGCGGCACAGATACGCAGTATTTT.

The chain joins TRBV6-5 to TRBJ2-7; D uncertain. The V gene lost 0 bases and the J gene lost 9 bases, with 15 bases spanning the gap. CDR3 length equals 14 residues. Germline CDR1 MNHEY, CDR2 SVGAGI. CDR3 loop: CASSYSRPTEGQYF. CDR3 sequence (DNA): TGTGCCAGCAGTTACTCCAGGCCCACGGAAGGGCAGTACTTC.

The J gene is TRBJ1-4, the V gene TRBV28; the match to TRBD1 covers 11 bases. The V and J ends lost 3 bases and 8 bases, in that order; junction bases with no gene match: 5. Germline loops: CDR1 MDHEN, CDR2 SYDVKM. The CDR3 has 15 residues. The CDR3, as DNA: TGTGCCAGCAGTTTGCCGGGGACAGGGGGGGAAAAACTGTTTTTT. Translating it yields CASSLPGTGGEKLFF.

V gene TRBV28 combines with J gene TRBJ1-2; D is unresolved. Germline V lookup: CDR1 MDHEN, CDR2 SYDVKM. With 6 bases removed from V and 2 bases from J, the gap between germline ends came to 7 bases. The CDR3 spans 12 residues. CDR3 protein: CASRQGNYGYTF. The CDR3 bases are TGTGCCAGCAGACAAGGAAACTATGGCTACACCTTC.

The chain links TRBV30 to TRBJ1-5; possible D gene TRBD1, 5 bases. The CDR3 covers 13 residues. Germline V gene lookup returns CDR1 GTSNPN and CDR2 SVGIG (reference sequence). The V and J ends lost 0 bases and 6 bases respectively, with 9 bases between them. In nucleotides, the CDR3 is TGTGCCTGGAGTGTCCAGGGAGGTCAGCCCCAGCATTTT. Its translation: CAWSVQGGQPQHF.

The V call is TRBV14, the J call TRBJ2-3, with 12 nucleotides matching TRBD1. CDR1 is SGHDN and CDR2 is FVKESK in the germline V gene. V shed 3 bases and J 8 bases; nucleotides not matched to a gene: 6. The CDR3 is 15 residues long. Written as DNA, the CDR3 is TGTGCCAGCAGCCACCGGGACAGGGGGCTAGGTACGCAGTATTTT. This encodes CASSHRDRGLGTQYF.

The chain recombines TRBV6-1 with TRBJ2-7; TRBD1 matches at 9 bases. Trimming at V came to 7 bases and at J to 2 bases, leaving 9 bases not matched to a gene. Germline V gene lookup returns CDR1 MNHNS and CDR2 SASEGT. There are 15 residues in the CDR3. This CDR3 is CASTKGQGYPYEQYF. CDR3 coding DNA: TGTGCCAGCACTAAGGGACAGGGATATCCCTACGAGCAGTACTTC.